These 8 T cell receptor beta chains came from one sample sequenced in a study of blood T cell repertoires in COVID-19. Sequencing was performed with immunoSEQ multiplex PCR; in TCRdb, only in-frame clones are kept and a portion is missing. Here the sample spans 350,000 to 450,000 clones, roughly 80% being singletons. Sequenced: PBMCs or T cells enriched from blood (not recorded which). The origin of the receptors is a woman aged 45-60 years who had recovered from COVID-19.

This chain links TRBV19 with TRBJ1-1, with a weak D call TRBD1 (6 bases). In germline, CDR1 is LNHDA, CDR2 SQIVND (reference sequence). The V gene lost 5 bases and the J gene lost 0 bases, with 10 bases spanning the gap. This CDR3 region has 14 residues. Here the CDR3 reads CASSRGALNTEAFF. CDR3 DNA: TGTGCCAGTAGTCGGGGGGCGTTGAACACTGAAGCTTTCTTT.

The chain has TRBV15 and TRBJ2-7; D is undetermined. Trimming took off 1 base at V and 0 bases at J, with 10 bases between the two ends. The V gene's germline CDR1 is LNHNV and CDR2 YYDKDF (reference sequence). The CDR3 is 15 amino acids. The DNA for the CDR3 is TGTGCCACCAGCAGAGGCCATGTTAGCTCCTACGAGCAGTACTTC. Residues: CATSRGHVSSYEQYF. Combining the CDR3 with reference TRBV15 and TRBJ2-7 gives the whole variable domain DAMVIQNPRYQVTQFGKPVTLSCSQTLNHNVMYWYQQKSSQAPKLLFHYYDKDFNNEADTPDNFQSRRPNTSFCFLDIRSPGLGDTAMYLCATSRGHVSSYEQYFGPGTRLTVT.

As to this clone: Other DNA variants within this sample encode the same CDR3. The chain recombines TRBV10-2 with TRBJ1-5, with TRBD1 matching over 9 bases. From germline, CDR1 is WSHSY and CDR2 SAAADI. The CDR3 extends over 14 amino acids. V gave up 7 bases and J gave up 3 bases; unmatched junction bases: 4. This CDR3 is CASTRDRDNQPQHF. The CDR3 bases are TGCGCCAGCACACGGGACAGGGACAATCAGCCCCAGCATTTT.

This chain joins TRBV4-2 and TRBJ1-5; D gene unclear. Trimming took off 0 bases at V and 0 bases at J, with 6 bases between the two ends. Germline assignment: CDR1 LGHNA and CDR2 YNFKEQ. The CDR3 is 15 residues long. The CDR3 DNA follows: TGTGCCAGCAGCCAAGACAGTTATAGCAATCAGCCCCAGCATTTT. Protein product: CASSQDSYSNQPQHF.

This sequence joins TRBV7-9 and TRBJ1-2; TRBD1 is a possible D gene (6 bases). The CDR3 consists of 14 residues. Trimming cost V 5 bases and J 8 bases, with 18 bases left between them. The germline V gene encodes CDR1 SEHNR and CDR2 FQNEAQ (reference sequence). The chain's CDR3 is CASSPQQGVGGYTF. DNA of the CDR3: TGTGCCAGCAGCCCACAACAGGGAGTGGGGGGCTACACCTTC.

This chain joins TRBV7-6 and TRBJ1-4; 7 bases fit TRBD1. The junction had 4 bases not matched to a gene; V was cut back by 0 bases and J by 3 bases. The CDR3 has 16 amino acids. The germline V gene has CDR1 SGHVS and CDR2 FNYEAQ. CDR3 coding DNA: TGTGCCAGCAGCTTAGCGGGAACAGGGGCTAATGAAAAACTGTTTTTT. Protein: CASSLAGTGANEKLFF.

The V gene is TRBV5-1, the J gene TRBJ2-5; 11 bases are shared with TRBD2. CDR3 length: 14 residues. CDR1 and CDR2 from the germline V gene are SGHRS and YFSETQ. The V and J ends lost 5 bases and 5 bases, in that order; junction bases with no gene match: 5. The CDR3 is CASSYSGGEETQYF. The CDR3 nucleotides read TGCGCCAGCAGTTATAGCGGGGGGGAGGAGACCCAGTACTTC. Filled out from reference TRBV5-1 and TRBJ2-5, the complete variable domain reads KAGVTQTPRYLIKTRGQQVTLSCSPISGHRSVSWYQQTPGQGLQFLFEYFSETQRNKGNFPGRFSGRQFSNSRSEMNVSTLELGDSALYLCASSYSGGEETQYFGPGTRLLVL.

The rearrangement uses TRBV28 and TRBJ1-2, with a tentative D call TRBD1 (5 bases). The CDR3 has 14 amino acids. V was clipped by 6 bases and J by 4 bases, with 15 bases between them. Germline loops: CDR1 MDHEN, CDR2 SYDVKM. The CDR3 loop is CASSQDSGAYGYTF. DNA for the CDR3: TGTGCCAGCAGCCAAGACAGTGGAGCCTATGGCTACACCTTC.